Listed here are 5 T cell receptor beta chains from one sample, sequenced in a study of T cell repertoires in cytomegalovirus infection. TCRdb re-called the reads through MiXCR, storing one row per CDR3 protein. The table shows 200,000 to 250,000 distinct CDR3 sequences, with over 20% occurring only once. The sequencing sample was made of CD8+ T cells from PBMCs. These receptor sequences come from a human donor in good health (CMV status not recorded). Some clones in this sample may be carry-over from other donors' samples.

This clonotype occurred many times. The gene calls are TRBV28 and TRBJ2-7; possibly TRBD2 for D (6 bases). The germline V gene has CDR1 MDHEN and CDR2 SYDVKM. The CDR3 is made up of 14 amino acids. V was trimmed by 5 bases and J by 3 bases, leaving 14 bases between them. CDR3 loop: CASSPPGTDYEQYF. The CDR3 coding sequence is TGTGCCAGCAGTCCCCCAGGGACTGACTACGAGCAGTACTTC. The full variable domain, completed using reference TRBV28 and TRBJ2-7, is DVKVTQSSRYLVKRTGEKVFLECVQDMDHENMFWYRQDPGLGLRLIYFSYDVKMKEKGDIPEGYSVSREKKERFSLILESASTNQTSMYLCASSPPGTDYEQYFGPGTRLTVT.

This clonotype was observed many times. V and J are TRBV7-8 and TRBJ2-7; D call uncertain. Germline assignment: CDR1 SGHVS and CDR2 FQNEAQ. CDR3 length: 14 amino acids. V lost 5 bases to trimming and J lost 4 bases, with 15 bases between them. CDR3 sequence reads: CASSPYPGSYEQYF. As DNA, the CDR3 is TGTGCCAGCAGCCCCTACCCAGGATCTTACGAGCAGTACTTC. Using reference TRBV7-8 and TRBJ2-7 for the parts outside the CDR3, the full variable domain is GAGVSQSPRYKVAKRGQDVALRCDPISGHVSLFWYQQALGQGPEFLTYFQNEAQLDKSGLPSDRFFAERPEGSVSTLKIQRTQQEDSAVYLCASSPYPGSYEQYFGPGTRLTVT.

This clonotype was found once. The V call is TRBV5-1, the J call TRBJ1-1, with 7 nucleotides matching TRBD1. The CDR3 spans 14 residues. CDR1 SGHRS and CDR2 YFSETQ come from the germline V gene. V dropped 2 bases and J dropped 4; count of bases not matched to a gene: 5. CDR3 sequence (DNA): TGCGCCAGCAGCTTCCGACAGGGTCTCACTGAAGCTTTCTTT. It encodes CASSFRQGLTEAFF.

This clonotype turned up a few times. This chain links TRBV7-6 with TRBJ2-5; perhaps D is TRBD1 or TRBD2 (6 bases each). The germline gives CDR1 SGHVS, CDR2 FNYEAQ. The V end was cut by 4 bases, the J end by 1 base, with 13 bases between. This CDR3 contains 15 residues. The CDR3 sequence is CASSSNGGLQETQYF. Written as DNA, the CDR3 is TGTGCCAGCAGCTCGAACGGGGGCCTCCAAGAGACCCAGTACTTC.

CDR3 sequence (DNA): TGTGCCAGCAGTGAACTAGTAGGGGGGAAAGAGACCCAGTACTTC. Protein sequence: CASSELVGGKETQYF. The J gene is TRBJ2-5, the V gene TRBV2; D assignment may be TRBD1 or TRBD2 (6 bases each). Germline CDR1 is SNHLY and CDR2 is FYNNEI. The CDR3 length is 15 residues. The ends were cut back, 2 bases at V and 3 bases at J, with 13 bases in the middle.